This entry is about one T cell receptor (beta chain). The antigen is not known. Libraries were prepared by immunoSEQ multiplex PCR; TCRdb keeps only in-frame clonotypes and omits some of them. The sample consists of fewer than 90,000 clones, 89% of them appearing once. This sample is drawn from a study of PD-1 blockade in classical Hodgkin lymphoma. Overall study: The nivolumab dose that patients received was 3 mg/kg, given intravenously every 2 weeks. Study-level points and caveats: Whoever responded completely had baseline diversity much like that seen in newly diagnosed patients. A reduction in baseline TCR diversity was reportedly seen in newly diagnosed patients relative to healthy donors.

Every single patient, without exception, relapsed after autologous stem cell transplantation, and brentuximab vedotin exposure varied. Trimming shortened V by 2 bases and J by 3 bases, and 14 bases separated the two germline ends. Per the germline V gene, CDR1 is SGHRS and CDR2 is YFSETQ. CDR3 length equals 16 residues. This TCR was recovered from a human donor with classical Hodgkin lymphoma. This chain links TRBV5-1 with TRBJ2-2; D may be TRBD2 (7 bases). The specimen was peripheral blood mononuclear cells (PBMCs), collected at baseline. CDR3 in DNA: TGCGCCAGCAGCTTCCGACTAGGGGGGGACACCGGGGAGCTGTTTTTT. Translating gives CASSFRLGGDTGELFF. Complete variable domain (other parts from reference TRBV5-1 and TRBJ2-2): KAGVTQTPRYLIKTRGQQVTLSCSPISGHRSVSWYQQTPGQGLQFLFEYFSETQRNKGNFPGRFSGRQFSNSRSEMNVSTLELGDSALYLCASSFRLGGDTGELFFGEGSRLTVL.